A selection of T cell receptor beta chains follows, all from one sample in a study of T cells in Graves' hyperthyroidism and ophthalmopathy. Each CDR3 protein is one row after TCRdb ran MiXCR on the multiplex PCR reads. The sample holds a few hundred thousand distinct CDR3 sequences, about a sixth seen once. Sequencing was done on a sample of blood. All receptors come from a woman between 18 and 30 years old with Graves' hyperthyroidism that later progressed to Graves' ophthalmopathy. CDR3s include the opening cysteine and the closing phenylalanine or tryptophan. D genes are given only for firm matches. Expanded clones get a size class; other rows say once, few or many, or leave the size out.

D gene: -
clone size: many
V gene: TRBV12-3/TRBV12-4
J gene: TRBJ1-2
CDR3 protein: CASSPGLIYGYTF
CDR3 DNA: TGTGCCAGCAGTCCGGGACTGATCTATGGCTACACCTTC

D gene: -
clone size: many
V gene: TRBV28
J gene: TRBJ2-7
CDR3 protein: CASSFTPTGHYEQYF
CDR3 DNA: TGTGCCAGCAGTTTTACCCCGACAGGCCACTACGAGCAGTACTTC

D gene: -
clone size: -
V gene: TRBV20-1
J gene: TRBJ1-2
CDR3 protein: CSARGGENYGYSF
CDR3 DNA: TGCAGTGCCAGAGGGGGGGAAAACTATGGCTACAGCTTC

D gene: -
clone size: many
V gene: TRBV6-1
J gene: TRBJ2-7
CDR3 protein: CASSEMHLLEQYF
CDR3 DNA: TGTGCCAGCAGTGAAATGCACCTCCTCGAGCAGTACTTC

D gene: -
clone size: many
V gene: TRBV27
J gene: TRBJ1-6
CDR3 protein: CASSLLRGRNSPLHF
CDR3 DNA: TGTGCCAGCAGTTTACTTCGGGGACGGAATTCACCCCTCCACTTT

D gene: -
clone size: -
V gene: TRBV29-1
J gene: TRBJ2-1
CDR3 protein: CSGRLVRSDEQFF
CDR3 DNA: TGCAGCGGACGACTAGTGCGGTCGGATGAGCAGTTCTTC

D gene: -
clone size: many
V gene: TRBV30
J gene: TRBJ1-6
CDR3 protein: CAFERDNSPLHF
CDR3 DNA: TGTGCCTTCGAGAGAGACAATTCACCCCTCCACTTT

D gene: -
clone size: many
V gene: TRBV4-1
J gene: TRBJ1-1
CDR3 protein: CASRPFYWATEAFF
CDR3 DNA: TGCGCCAGCAGGCCCTTTTATTGGGCCACTGAAGCTTTCTTT

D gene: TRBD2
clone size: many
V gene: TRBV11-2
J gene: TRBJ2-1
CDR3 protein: CASSLSGYEQFF
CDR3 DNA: TGTGCCAGCAGCCTTAGCGGGTATGAGCAGTTCTTC

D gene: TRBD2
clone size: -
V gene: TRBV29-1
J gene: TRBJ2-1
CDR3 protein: CSVEGGLAPYNEQFF
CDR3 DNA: TGCAGCGTTGAGGGGGGACTAGCACCGTACAATGAGCAGTTCTTC

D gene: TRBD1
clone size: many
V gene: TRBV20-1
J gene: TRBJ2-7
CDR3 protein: CSASADRDYYEQYF
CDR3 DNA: TGCAGTGCTAGTGCGGACAGGGATTATTACGAGCAGTACTTC

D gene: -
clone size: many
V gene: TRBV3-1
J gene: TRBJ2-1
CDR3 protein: CASSQGDLMNEQFF
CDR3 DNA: TGTGCCAGCAGCCAAGGGGACCTAATGAATGAGCAGTTCTTC

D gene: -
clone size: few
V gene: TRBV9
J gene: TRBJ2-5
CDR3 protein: CASSVEGRETQYF
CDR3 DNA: TGTGCCAGCAGCGTAGAGGGCCGGGAGACCCAGTACTTC

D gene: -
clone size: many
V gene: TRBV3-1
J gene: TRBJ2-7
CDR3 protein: CASSQGWDTSYEQYF
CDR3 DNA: TGTGCCAGCAGCCAAGGGTGGGACACCTCCTACGAGCAGTACTTC

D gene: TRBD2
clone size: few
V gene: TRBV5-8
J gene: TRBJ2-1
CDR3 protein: CASRRGGTSGSPNNEQFF
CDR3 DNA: TGTGCCAGCAGACGGGGCGGGACTAGCGGGTCCCCTAACAATGAGCAGTTCTTC

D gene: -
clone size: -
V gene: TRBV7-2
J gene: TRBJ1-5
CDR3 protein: CASSFTGSQPQHF
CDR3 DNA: TGTGCCAGCAGCTTTACAGGGTCGCAGCCCCAGCATTTT

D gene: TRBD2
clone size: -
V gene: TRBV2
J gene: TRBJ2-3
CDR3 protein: CATTFVTSGRFYPSDAQYF
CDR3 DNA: TGTGCCACCACCTTCGTTACTAGCGGACGCTTTTATCCATCAGATGCGCAGTATTTT

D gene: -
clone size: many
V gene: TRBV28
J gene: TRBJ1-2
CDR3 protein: CASSLGQYGYTF
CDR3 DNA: TGTGCCAGCAGTTTAGGGCAGTATGGCTACACCTTC

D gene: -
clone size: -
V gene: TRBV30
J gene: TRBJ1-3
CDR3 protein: CAWSVFSGNTIYF
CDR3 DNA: TGTGCCTGGAGTGTTTTCTCTGGAAACACCATATATTTT

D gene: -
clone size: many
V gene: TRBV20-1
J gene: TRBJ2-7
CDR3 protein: CSARDDRESDEQYF
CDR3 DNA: TGCAGTGCTAGAGATGATCGGGAGAGCGACGAGCAGTACTTC

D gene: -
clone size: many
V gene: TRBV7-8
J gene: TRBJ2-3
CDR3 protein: CASSLARAQPDTQYF
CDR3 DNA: TGTGCCAGCAGCTTAGCCAGGGCCCAGCCAGATACGCAGTATTTT

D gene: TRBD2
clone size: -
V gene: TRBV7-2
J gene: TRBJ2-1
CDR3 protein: CASTLAGLAGEYNEQFF
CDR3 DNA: TGTGCCAGCACCTTAGCGGGACTAGCGGGAGAATACAATGAGCAGTTCTTC

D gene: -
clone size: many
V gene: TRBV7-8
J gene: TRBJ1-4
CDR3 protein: CASSLERVNEKLFF
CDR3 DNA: TGTGCCAGCAGCTTAGAGAGGGTTAATGAAAAACTGTTTTTT

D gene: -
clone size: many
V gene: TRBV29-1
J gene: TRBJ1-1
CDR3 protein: CSVARLGASEAFF
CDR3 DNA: TGCAGCGTGGCCCGGTTGGGGGCTTCTGAAGCTTTCTTT

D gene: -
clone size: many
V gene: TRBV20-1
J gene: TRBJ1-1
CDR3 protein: CSAGDGTANTEAFF
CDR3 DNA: TGCAGTGCTGGTGATGGGACGGCGAACACTGAAGCTTTCTTT

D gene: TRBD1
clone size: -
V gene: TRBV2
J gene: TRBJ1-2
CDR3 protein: CASSGEDRGDLYGYTF
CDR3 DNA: TGTGCCAGCAGTGGAGAGGACAGGGGTGACCTCTATGGCTACACCTTC

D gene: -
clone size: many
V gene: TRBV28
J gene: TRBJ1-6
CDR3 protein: CASTPPGYNSPLHF
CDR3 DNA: TGTGCCAGCACCCCGCCCGGGTATAATTCACCCCTCCACTTT

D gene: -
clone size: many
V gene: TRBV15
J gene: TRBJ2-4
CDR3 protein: CATSPRSGKLAKNIQYF
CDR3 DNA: TGTGCCACCAGTCCCAGGTCGGGAAAACTAGCCAAAAACATTCAGTACTTC

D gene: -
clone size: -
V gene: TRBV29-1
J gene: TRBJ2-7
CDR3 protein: CSVLPDGSYEQYF
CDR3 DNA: TGCAGCGTTCTGCCCGACGGTTCCTACGAGCAGTACTTC

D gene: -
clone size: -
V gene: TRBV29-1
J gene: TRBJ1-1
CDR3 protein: CSVEGTVTEAFF
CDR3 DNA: TGCAGCGTTGAAGGGACAGTCACTGAAGCTTTCTTT

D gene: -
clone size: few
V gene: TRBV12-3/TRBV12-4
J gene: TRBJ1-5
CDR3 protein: CASSLTVDSNQPQHF
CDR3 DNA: TGTGCCAGCAGTCTTACAGTAGATAGCAATCAGCCCCAGCATTTT

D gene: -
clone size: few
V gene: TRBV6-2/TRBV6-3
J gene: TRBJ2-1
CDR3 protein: CASRPYRGWRFF
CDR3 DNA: TGTGCCAGCAGGCCCTATCGGGGTTGGCGGTTCTTC

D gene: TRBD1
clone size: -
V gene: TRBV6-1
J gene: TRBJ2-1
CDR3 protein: CASSTRGMSYNEQFF
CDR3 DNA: TGTGCCAGCAGTACCAGGGGGATGTCCTACAATGAGCAGTTCTTC

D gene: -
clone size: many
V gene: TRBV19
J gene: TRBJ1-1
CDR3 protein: CASSIPGGDRQRRVTEAFF
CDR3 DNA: TGTGCCAGTAGTATACCGGGGGGCGATCGGCAACGACGGGTCACTGAAGCTTTCTTT

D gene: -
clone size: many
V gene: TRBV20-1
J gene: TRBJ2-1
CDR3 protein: CSARDRESEIEQFF
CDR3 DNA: TGCAGTGCTAGAGATCGAGAATCGGAGATTGAGCAGTTCTTC

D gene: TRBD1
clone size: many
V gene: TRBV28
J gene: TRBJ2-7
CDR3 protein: CASSLSVRDRGSYEQYF
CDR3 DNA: TGTGCCAGCAGTTTATCGGTCAGGGACAGGGGTTCCTACGAGCAGTACTTC

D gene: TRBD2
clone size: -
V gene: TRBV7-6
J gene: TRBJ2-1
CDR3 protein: CASSRSGSTNNEQFF
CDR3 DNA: TGTGCCAGCAGCCGCAGCGGGAGCACGAACAATGAGCAGTTCTTC

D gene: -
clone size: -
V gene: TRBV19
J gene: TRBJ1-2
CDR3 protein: CASSDQGHYYGYTF
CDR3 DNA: TGTGCCAGTAGTGACCAGGGACATTACTATGGCTACACCTTC

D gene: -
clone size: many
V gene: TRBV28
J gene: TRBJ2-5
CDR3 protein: CASSPGAEETQYF
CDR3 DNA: TGTGCCAGCAGTCCAGGGGCGGAGGAGACCCAGTACTTC

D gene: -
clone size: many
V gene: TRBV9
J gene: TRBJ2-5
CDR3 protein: CASSVATGSGTQYF
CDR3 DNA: TGTGCCAGCAGCGTAGCGACAGGTTCGGGGACCCAGTACTTC

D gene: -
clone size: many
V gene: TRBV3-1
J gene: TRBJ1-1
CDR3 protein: CASSQDQRVGAFF
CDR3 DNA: TGTGCCAGCAGCCAAGATCAAAGGGTTGGAGCTTTCTTT

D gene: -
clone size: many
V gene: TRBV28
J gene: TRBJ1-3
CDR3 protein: CASGGGGTAPNTIYF
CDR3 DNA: TGTGCCAGCGGTGGGGGCGGCACGGCCCCAAACACCATATATTTT

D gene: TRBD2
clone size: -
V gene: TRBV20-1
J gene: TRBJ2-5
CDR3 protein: CGFLGLAGEGVLGETQYF
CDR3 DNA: TGCGGTTTTCTGGGACTAGCGGGAGAGGGGGTACTGGGGGAGACCCAGTACTTC

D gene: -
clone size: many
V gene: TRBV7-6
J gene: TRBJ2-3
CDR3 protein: CASSLWPAGTDTQYF
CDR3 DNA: TGTGCCAGCAGCTTATGGCCCGCGGGCACAGATACGCAGTATTTT

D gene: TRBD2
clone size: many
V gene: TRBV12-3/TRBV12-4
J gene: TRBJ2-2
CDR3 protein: CASSFGHLAGGQNTGELFF
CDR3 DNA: TGTGCCAGCAGTTTCGGGCACCTAGCGGGAGGGCAAAACACCGGGGAGCTGTTTTTT

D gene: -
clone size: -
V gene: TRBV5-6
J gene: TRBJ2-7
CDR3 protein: CASSLSISYEPYF
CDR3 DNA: TGTGCCAGCAGCTTGAGTATTTCCTACGAGCCGTACTTC

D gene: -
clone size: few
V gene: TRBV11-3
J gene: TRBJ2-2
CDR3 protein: CASSSTVGELFF
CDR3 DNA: TGTGCCAGCAGCTCCACGGTCGGGGAGCTGTTTTTT

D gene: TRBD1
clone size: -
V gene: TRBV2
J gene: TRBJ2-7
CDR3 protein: CASSDLGTGSYEQYF
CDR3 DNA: TGTGCCAGCAGTGATTTGGGGACAGGGTCATACGAGCAGTACTTC

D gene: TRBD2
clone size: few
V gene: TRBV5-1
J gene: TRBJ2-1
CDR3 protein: CASSSWDFGGNEQFF
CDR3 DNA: TGCGCCAGCAGCTCCTGGGACTTCGGGGGGAATGAGCAGTTCTTC

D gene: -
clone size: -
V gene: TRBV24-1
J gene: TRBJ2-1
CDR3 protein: CATSDPAGYYEQFF
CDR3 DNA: TGTGCCACCAGTGATCCCGCGGGGTACTATGAGCAGTTCTTC

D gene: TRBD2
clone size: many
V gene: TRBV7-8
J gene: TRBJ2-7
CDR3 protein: CASSLAFGTSFSEQYF
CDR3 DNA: TGTGCCAGCAGCTTAGCATTCGGGACTAGCTTTAGCGAGCAGTACTTC

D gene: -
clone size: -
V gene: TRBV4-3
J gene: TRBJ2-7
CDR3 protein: CASSPSAGQIYEQYF
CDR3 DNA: TGCGCCAGCAGCCCTTCCGCGGGACAGATCTACGAGCAGTACTTC

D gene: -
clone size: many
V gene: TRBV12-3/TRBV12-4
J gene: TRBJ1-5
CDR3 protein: CASRSSYSNQPQHF
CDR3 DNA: TGTGCCAGCAGGTCTAGTTATAGCAATCAGCCCCAGCATTTT

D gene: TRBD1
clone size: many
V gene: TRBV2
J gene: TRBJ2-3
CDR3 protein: CASSAGQVTDTQYF
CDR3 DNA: TGTGCCAGCAGTGCGGGACAGGTCACAGATACGCAGTATTTT

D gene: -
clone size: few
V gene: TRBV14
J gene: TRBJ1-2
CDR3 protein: CASSQGEHARLYGYTF
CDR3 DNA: TGTGCCAGCAGCCAAGGGGAACACGCTCGACTCTATGGCTACACCTTC